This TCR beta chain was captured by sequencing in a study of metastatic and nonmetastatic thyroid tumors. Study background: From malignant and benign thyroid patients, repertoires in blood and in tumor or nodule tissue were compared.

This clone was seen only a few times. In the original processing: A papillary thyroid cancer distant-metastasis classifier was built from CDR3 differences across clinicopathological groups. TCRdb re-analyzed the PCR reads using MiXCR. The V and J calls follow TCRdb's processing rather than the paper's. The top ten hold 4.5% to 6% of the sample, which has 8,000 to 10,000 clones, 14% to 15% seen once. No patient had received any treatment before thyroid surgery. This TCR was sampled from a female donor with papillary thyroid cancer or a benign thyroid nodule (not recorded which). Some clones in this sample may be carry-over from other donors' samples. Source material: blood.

The CDR3 spells CASTHWGRTDEQYF. CDR3 in DNA: TGTGCCAGCACTCATTGGGGACGGACGGATGAGCAGTACTTC. The chain carries TRBV12-3 or TRBV12-4 and TRBJ2-7, with D perhaps given as TRBD1 or TRBD2 (5 bases each). The CDR3 is 14 amino acids. V was clipped by 7 bases and J by 7 bases, with 20 bases between them.